These 19 T cell receptor beta chains came from one sample sequenced in a study of CD8 T cells in ankylosing spondylitis. TCRdb analysed the 5' RACE reads with MiXCR anew, one entry per CDR3 protein. Found here are around 540,000 distinct CDR3 sequences, roughly 13% of them singletons; the top ten hold nearly 7%. These receptors are not linked to any known antigen. General observations from the study: Characteristic of ankylosing spondylitis blood, it appeared, was a TCR beta motif comprising roughly eight highly homologous variants.

Material: blood, either unsorted or a sorted T cell fraction (not recorded which). These TCRs come from a male donor with ankylosing spondylitis.

This chain joins TRBV7-2 and TRBJ2-3; perhaps TRBD2 as D (6 bases). V was trimmed by 6 bases and J by 1 base, leaving 11 bases between them. The germline gives CDR1 SGHTA, CDR2 FQGNSA. The CDR3 covers 14 residues. The CDR3 loop reads CASRGGIGTDTQYF. CDR3 coding DNA: TGTGCCAGCAGGGGCGGGATTGGCACAGATACGCAGTATTTT.

For the CDR3, the DNA is TGCAGTGCGGGGCGGAGCAGTAGCACAGATACGCAGTATTTT. Its protein product is CSAGRSSSTDTQYF. The chain joins TRBV20-1 to TRBJ2-3; tentative D call: TRBD1 (5 bases). Germline V gene sequence: CDR1 DFQATT, CDR2 SNEGSKA (reference sequence). This CDR3 spans 14 amino acids. Trimming cost V 6 bases and J 0 bases, with 13 bases left between them.

This clonotype was seen a handful of times. The chain recombines TRBV20-1 with TRBJ2-7, with 7 positions matching TRBD2. There are 15 residues in the CDR3. From germline, CDR1 is DFQATT and CDR2 SNEGSKA (reference sequence). V dropped 6 bases and J dropped 1; count of bases not matched to a gene: 12. Here the CDR3 reads CSAAGRPGGSYEQYF. The CDR3 DNA reads as TGCAGTGCCGCGGGCCGCCCGGGGGGATCCTACGAGCAGTACTTC.

The V gene is TRBV25-1, the J gene TRBJ2-7, with 11 nucleotides matching TRBD2. The CDR3 is 15 amino acids. V was clipped by 4 bases and J by 4 bases; unmatched bases: 6. Germline CDR1 is MGHDK and CDR2 is SYGVNS. CDR3 nucleotides: TGTGCCAGCAGTGGTAGCGGGAGGGCCTCTTACGAGCAGTACTTC. Translating gives CASSGSGRASYEQYF.

The CDR3 sequence: CASSPNGGGRRNTIYF. CDR3 coding DNA: TGTGCCAGCAGCCCTAATGGAGGGGGCAGGAGAAACACCATATATTTT. The genes are TRBV3-1 and TRBJ1-3; 7 bases are shared with TRBD1. This CDR3 region has 16 residues. In germline, CDR1 is LGHDT, CDR2 YNNKEL (reference sequence). V lost 4 bases and J lost 5; bases outside the gene matches: 11.

Many counts were recorded for this clonotype. The chain combines TRBV9 with TRBJ1-6; D gene ambiguous. Germline V gene sequence: CDR1 SGDLS, CDR2 YYNGEE. CDR3 length equals 13 residues. Trimming stripped 0 bases from V and 6 bases from J, with 4 bases between. The CDR3, as DNA: TGTGCCAGCAGCGTAGGCCCTAATTCACCCCTCCACTTT. Its protein product is CASSVGPNSPLHF.

The table lists this clonotype with a count of one. The J gene is TRBJ2-1, the V gene TRBV20-1; D not certain. The CDR3 is 11 residues long. The V end was cut by 6 bases, the J end by 6 bases, with 9 bases between. Germline assignment: CDR1 DFQATT and CDR2 SNEGSKA (reference sequence). The CDR3 protein is CSAPLTNEQFF. CDR3 bases: TGCAGTGCCCCTCTGACCAATGAGCAGTTCTTC.

This clonotype has just a few counts. The DNA for the CDR3 is TGCGCCAGCAGCAGCGGACTAGCGGAAGCCACCGGGGAGCTGTTTTTT. Translated: CASSSGLAEATGELFF. The chain recombines TRBV5-1 with TRBJ2-2, with 10 bases aligning to TRBD2. In germline, CDR1 is SGHRS, CDR2 YFSETQ. The trim removed 4 bases at V and 4 bases at J, leaving 7 bases unmatched. CDR3 length equals 16 residues. The whole variable domain, remainder taken from reference TRBV5-1 and TRBJ2-2, is KAGVTQTPRYLIKTRGQQVTLSCSPISGHRSVSWYQQTPGQGLQFLFEYFSETQRNKGNFPGRFSGRQFSNSRSEMNVSTLELGDSALYLCASSSGLAEATGELFFGEGSRLTVL.

The chain joins TRBV5-1 to TRBJ1-1; 8 nucleotides align to TRBD1. The CDR3 spans 15 residues. CDR1 SGHRS and CDR2 YFSETQ come from the germline V gene. The ends lost 6 bases at V and 1 base at J; junction bases unmatched: 8. CDR3 in DNA: TGCGCCAGCACCCAAGGGACAGGCGGGAACACTGAAGCTTTCTTT. Translated: CASTQGTGGNTEAFF.

The chain carries TRBV15 and TRBJ2-5; perhaps TRBD1 as D (6 bases). V lost 4 bases, J lost 2 bases, and 11 bases lay in between. This CDR3 is 14 amino acids long. CDR1 is LNHNV and CDR2 is YYDKDF in the germline V gene (reference sequence). CDR3 sequence: CATSMTGGQETQYF. The CDR3 DNA follows: TGTGCCACCAGCATGACAGGTGGGCAAGAGACCCAGTACTTC.

The gene calls are TRBV7-9 and TRBJ1-1; D uncertain. V lost 5 bases to trimming and J lost 5 bases, with 12 bases between them. CDR3 length equals 13 residues. CDR1 is SEHNR, CDR2 FQNEAQ, per germline (reference sequence). The CDR3 region is CASSQVLGTEAFF. For the CDR3, the DNA is TGTGCCAGCAGCCAAGTGTTAGGTACTGAAGCTTTCTTT.

The chain is built from TRBV19 and TRBJ1-1; D call uncertain. The ends were cut back, 5 bases at V and 2 bases at J, with 18 bases in the middle. Germline V gene lookup returns CDR1 LNHDA and CDR2 SQIVND (reference sequence). The CDR3 totals 16 residues. The CDR3 reads CASSPKSPSVNTEAFF. In nucleotides, the CDR3 is TGTGCCAGTAGTCCGAAATCCCCGAGCGTCAACACTGAAGCTTTCTTT.

The V gene is TRBV20-1, the J gene TRBJ2-5, with D uncertain. Germline V gene sequence: CDR1 DFQATT, CDR2 SNEGSKA (reference sequence). CDR3 length: 14 amino acids. The ends were cut back, 1 base at V and 4 bases at J, with 13 bases in the middle. The CDR3 nucleotides read TGCAGTGCTAGAGTCTCTGCCCTGGGAGAGACCCAGTACTTC. Its protein product is CSARVSALGETQYF.

This clonotype was seen more than once but under ten times. V and J are TRBV3-1 and TRBJ1-5; possibly TRBD1 for D (5 bases). The CDR3 sequence is 15 residues long. V lost 6 bases to trimming and J lost 6 bases, with 18 bases between them. Germline V gene data show CDR1 as LGHDT and CDR2 as YNNKEL (reference sequence). The CDR3 DNA follows: TGTGCCAGCAGTCGCGGAGACAGTCCAACTCAGCCCCAGCATTTT. Translated: CASSRGDSPTQPQHF.

This chain links TRBV5-6 with TRBJ1-6, with unresolved D. The CDR3 loop spans 13 amino acids. The germline gives CDR1 SGHDT, CDR2 YYEEEE. The V end was cut by 1 base, the J end by 10 bases, with 9 bases between. The CDR3 bases are TGTGCCAGCAGCTTGCTTAACAGCTCACCCCTCCACTTT. Protein sequence: CASSLLNSSPLHF.

J is TRBJ2-1 and V is TRBV30; 7 bases align to TRBD2. Per the germline V gene, CDR1 is GTSNPN and CDR2 is SVGIG (reference sequence). The CDR3 extends over 15 amino acids. Germline trimming cut 2 bases from V and 1 base from J; bases unmatched to any gene: 5. The DNA for the CDR3 is TGTGCCTGGAGTACGCTTAGCGGGTCCTACAATGAGCAGTTCTTC. Translating it yields CAWSTLSGSYNEQFF.

There are a few counts of this clonotype. The V gene is TRBV5-6, the J gene TRBJ2-5; TRBD1 aligns across 11 bases. From germline, CDR1 is SGHDT and CDR2 YYEEEE. The length of the CDR3 is 16 residues. V shed 3 bases, J shed 0 bases, and the junction held 4 bases outside the gene matches. The CDR3, as DNA: TGTGCCAGCAGCTGGGGGACAGGGGGGTACCAAGAGACCCAGTACTTC. Protein: CASSWGTGGYQETQYF.

The chain joins TRBV7-2 to TRBJ2-5; maybe TRBD2 (6 bases). The V gene lost 0 bases and the J gene lost 7 bases, with 24 bases spanning the gap. The CDR3 extends over 18 amino acids. Per germline, CDR1 SGHTA and CDR2 FQGNSA. The CDR3, as DNA: TGTGCCAGCAGCTTAGCGTTCGGTGGGGATCCGGAGGAGGGGACCCAGTACTTC. It specifies CASSLAFGGDPEEGTQYF.

Only a few counts were recorded for this clonotype. The rearrangement links TRBV20-1 to TRBJ1-1, with TRBD1 as a possible D gene (5 bases). Germline V gene lookup returns CDR1 DFQATT and CDR2 SNEGSKA (reference sequence). V gave up 0 bases and J gave up 3 bases, with 14 bases separating them. The CDR3 totals 15 residues. The CDR3 bases are TGCAGTGCTAGAGATCGCAGGGTCGGGGACACTGAAGCTTTCTTT. This sequence encodes CSARDRRVGDTEAFF.